This entry describes one TCR beta chain. Some clones are missing from TCRdb's copy, which holds only in-frame ones; the method was immunoSEQ multiplex PCR. The data show about 660,000 clones, with about 89% seen just once and about 0.0094% held by the top ten. The germline V gene has CDR1 SNHLY and CDR2 FYNNEI. The V segment lost 2 bases and the J segment 7 bases; nucleotides outside the gene matches: 9. This CDR3 has 16 residues. This specimen comes from a study of shared T cell receptors in the human thymus. This same sample was also taken into another study, of human thymus T cells. From that paper: During corrective heart surgery, resections were taken, and the thymus tissue came from them. Reports from related research described highly overlapping thymic repertoires among unrelated individuals.

This chain uses TRBV2 with TRBJ2-1, with 9 bases aligning to TRBD2. Specimen: thymocytes. The receptor comes from a boy under two years old with a congenital heart defect. CDR3 residues: CASSERSGGLWNEQFF. Here the CDR3 DNA reads TGTGCCAGCAGTGAAAGAAGCGGGGGGCTTTGGAATGAGCAGTTCTTC.